The 23 T cell receptor beta chains presented below share a single source sample, sequenced in a study of cytomegalovirus exposure and HLA in healthy donors. Amplification used 60 Vbeta primers and 13 Jbeta primers. The method was immunoSEQ multiplex PCR; TCRdb's version includes in-frame clones alone and lacks a portion of them. The sample lists some 200,000 clones, roughly 68% occurring once. Sequencing was done on a sample of PBMCs. The receptors were sampled from a man in his forties in good health and CMV-seropositive.

The genes are TRBV5-1 and TRBJ2-5; 8 bases line up with TRBD1. The CDR3 runs to 16 residues. V lost 0 bases and J lost 4; bases outside the gene matches: 8. The V gene's germline CDR1 is SGHRS and CDR2 YFSETQ. In DNA, the CDR3 is TGCGCCAGCAGCTTGGGGGCAGGGGGCTTCGGAGAGACCCAGTACTTC. It codes for CASSLGAGGFGETQYF.

This clone showed up just once. The rearrangement links TRBV18 to TRBJ1-1; D is possibly TRBD1 (6 bases). The CDR3 contains 16 residues. Germline assignment: CDR1 KGHSH and CDR2 LQKENI. Trimming shortened V by 5 bases and J by 1 base, and 17 bases separated the two germline ends. The CDR3 DNA reads as TGTGCCAGCTCAACGGGGGGGAAGACAGGGAACACTGAAGCTTTCTTT. It codes for CASSTGGKTGNTEAFF.

Comments on this clone: Other DNA sequences from this sample encode an identical CDR3 as well. The chain combines TRBV6-1 with TRBJ1-2, with a possible D match to TRBD1 (5 bases). Between the trimmed V and J ends, which lost 4 bases and 2 bases, there was a span of 8 bases. This CDR3 has 13 amino acids. Germline-derived CDR1 and CDR2 are MNHNS and SASEGT. CDR3 amino acids: CASSVGQNYGYTF. CDR3 bases: TGTGCCAGCAGTGTGGGGCAGAACTATGGCTACACCTTC.

The rearrangement links TRBV9 to TRBJ1-2, with 7 bases identical to TRBD1. The trim removed 3 bases at V and 2 bases at J, leaving 4 bases unmatched. Germline V gene lookup returns CDR1 SGDLS and CDR2 YYNGEE. The CDR3 is 14 amino acids. The CDR3 DNA sequence: TGTGCCAGCAGCGCCGAGGGACAGAACTATGGCTACACCTTC. This encodes CASSAEGQNYGYTF.

A few counts support this clone. The chain is built from TRBV4-2 and TRBJ2-7; weak D call: TRBD1 (6 bases). From germline, CDR1 is LGHNA and CDR2 YNFKEQ. The CDR3 sequence is 14 residues long. Trimming shortened V by 1 base and J by 2 bases, and 9 bases separated the two germline ends. The CDR3 here is CASSQGSGAYEQYF. CDR3 DNA: TGTGCCAGCAGCCAAGGTTCAGGGGCCTACGAGCAGTACTTC.

The genes are TRBV11-2 and TRBJ2-7; D possibly corresponds to TRBD1 (6 bases). V lost 1 base, J lost 2 bases, and 9 bases lay in between. Germline loops: CDR1 SGHAT, CDR2 FQNNGV. The CDR3 sequence is 14 residues long. CDR3 nucleotides: TGTGCCAGCAGCTTAGGGGCAGGGGCCTACGAGCAGTACTTC. Translated, it gives CASSLGAGAYEQYF.

This clone was observed once. CDR3 region: CASREWEMNTEAFF. CDR3 bases: TGTGCCAGCCGAGAATGGGAGATGAACACTGAAGCTTTCTTT. This chain links TRBV7-2 with TRBJ1-1, with D unresolved. CDR1 SGHTA and CDR2 FQGNSA come from the germline V gene. V dropped 8 bases and J dropped 0 bases, with 13 bases sitting between them. CDR3 length equals 14 residues.

The J gene is TRBJ1-1, the V gene TRBV9; weak D call: TRBD1 (6 bases). Germline V gene sequence: CDR1 SGDLS, CDR2 YYNGEE. The CDR3 is 14 amino acids. The V and J ends lost 0 bases and 2 bases respectively, with 8 bases between them. The CDR3 is CASSVGRGNTEAFF. The CDR3 region has the DNA TGTGCCAGCAGCGTAGGCAGGGGTAACACTGAAGCTTTCTTT. The full variable domain, rest sourced from reference TRBV9 and TRBJ1-1, is DSGVTQTPKHLITATGQRVTLRCSPRSGDLSVYWYQQSLDQGLQFLIQYYNGEERAKGNILERFSAQQFPDLHSELNLSSLELGDSALYFCASSVGRGNTEAFFGQGTRLTVV.

This clone was seen a few times. CDR3 sequence reads: CASSRSQGLGETQYF. CDR3 nucleotide sequence: TGCGCCAGCAGCCGGTCCCAGGGGTTGGGAGAGACCCAGTACTTC. The chain recombines TRBV5-1 with TRBJ2-5, with D perhaps matching TRBD1 (6 bases). V was shortened by 4 bases and J by 4 bases, with 17 bases between the two germline ends. Germline V gene sequence: CDR1 SGHRS, CDR2 YFSETQ. This CDR3 comprises 15 residues.

CDR3 DNA: TGTGCCACCGGGGACCAAGAGACCCAGTACTTC. Translated: CATGDQETQYF. V usage is TRBV27 and J usage is TRBJ2-5; tentatively, D is TRBD2 (5 bases). This CDR3 spans 11 amino acids. The germline V gene encodes CDR1 MNHEY and CDR2 SMNVEV (reference sequence). Trimming pared 10 bases from V and 0 bases from J, leaving 6 bases between.

This clone was seen more than once but under ten times. This chain joins TRBV6-5 and TRBJ1-2; TRBD1 aligns across 7 bases. CDR1 is MNHEY and CDR2 is SVGAGI in the germline V gene. V lost 6 bases and J lost 4; bases outside the gene matches: 11. The CDR3 covers 15 residues. CDR3 region: CASRRGQSGTYGYTF. CDR3 nucleotide sequence: TGTGCCAGCAGGAGGGGACAGTCCGGGACCTATGGCTACACCTTC.

This clone was seen a few times. The chain employs TRBV2 and TRBJ2-5; the D gene is possibly TRBD1 (6 bases). Germline V gene lookup returns CDR1 SNHLY and CDR2 FYNNEI. CDR3 length: 14 residues. The V end was cut by 8 bases, the J end by 4 bases, with 17 bases between. Written as DNA, the CDR3 is TGTGCCAGCCTGGAGCGGCAGGGGAGAGAGACCCAGTACTTC. It translates to CASLERQGRETQYF.

This chain connects TRBV4-1 to TRBJ1-1; 11 bases agree with TRBD1. The CDR3 has 15 amino acids. Germline-derived CDR1 and CDR2 are MGHRA and YSYEKL. The junction had 12 bases not matched to a gene; V was cut back by 5 bases and J by 10 bases. CDR3: CASSFRDRGTLGAFF. The DNA for the CDR3 is TGCGCCAGCAGCTTCCGGGACAGGGGGACTCTTGGAGCTTTCTTT.

This clone was recorded a few times. The chain uses TRBV4-1 and TRBJ1-1; maybe TRBD1 (6 bases). Trimming took off 2 bases at V and 6 bases at J, with 19 bases between the two ends. CDR1 and CDR2 (germline): MGHRA, YSYEKL. The CDR3 sequence is 16 residues long. CDR3 DNA: TGCGCCAGCAGCCAACGGGACACCCCCGAGGTGGCTGAAGCTTTCTTT. Amino acids: CASSQRDTPEVAEAFF.

This clone was seen more than once but under ten times. The rearrangement uses TRBV27 and TRBJ1-3; tentatively, D is TRBD1 (5 bases). Germline CDR1 MNHEY, CDR2 SMNVEV (reference sequence). CDR3 length: 16 amino acids. Trimming took 5 bases from V and 0 from J, leaving 14 bases between them. The CDR3 sequence is CASSPRVPYSGNTIYF. CDR3 sequence (DNA): TGTGCCAGCAGTCCCAGGGTTCCTTACTCTGGAAACACCATATATTTT.

The gene calls are TRBV9 and TRBJ2-2; D is undetermined. Trimming took off 0 bases at V and 5 bases at J, with 14 bases between the two ends. This CDR3 contains 16 residues. Germline CDR1 reads SGDLS; CDR2 reads YYNGEE. Here the CDR3 DNA reads TGTGCCAGCAGCGTAGTGGCTGGCGGTTCTACCGGGGAGCTGTTTTTT. Its protein product is CASSVVAGGSTGELFF. The full variable domain, in which reference TRBV9 and TRBJ2-2 provide the parts outside the CDR3, is DSGVTQTPKHLITATGQRVTLRCSPRSGDLSVYWYQQSLDQGLQFLIQYYNGEERAKGNILERFSAQQFPDLHSELNLSSLELGDSALYFCASSVVAGGSTGELFFGEGSRLTVL.

This clone was seen more than once but under ten times. This chain links TRBV7-9 with TRBJ1-2; D might be TRBD1 (5 bases). Germline CDR1 SEHNR, CDR2 FQNEAQ (reference sequence). CDR3 length equals 14 residues. V lost 2 bases and J lost 1, with 8 bases in between. CDR3 coding DNA: TGTGCCAGCAGCTTACCCAGGGTTAACTATGGCTACACCTTC. Its protein is CASSLPRVNYGYTF.

In its sample, this clone was seen a few times. The chain uses TRBV15 and TRBJ2-1, with 8 positions matching TRBD2. The trim removed 1 base at V and 8 bases at J, leaving 7 bases unmatched. CDR3 length: 15 residues. Germline CDR1 reads LNHNV; CDR2 reads YYDKDF (reference sequence). The CDR3 here is CATSRVPGGRDEQFF. The CDR3 bases are TGTGCCACCAGCAGAGTTCCGGGGGGGCGGGATGAGCAGTTCTTC.

There are many counts of this clone. The chain is built from TRBV5-5 and TRBJ2-2; 8 bases line up with TRBD1. The CDR3 length is 17 residues. The ends lost 1 base at V and 4 bases at J; junction bases unmatched: 9. From germline, CDR1 is SGHKS and CDR2 YYEKEE (reference sequence). The CDR3 coding sequence is TGTGCCAGCAGCTTGTTATTGCAGGGGGCCTTCACCGGGGAGCTGTTTTTT. Protein: CASSLLLQGAFTGELFF.

This sequence joins TRBV27 and TRBJ2-1; TRBD2 matches at 9 bases. This CDR3 is 16 amino acids long. Per germline, CDR1 MNHEY and CDR2 SMNVEV (reference sequence). Losses at the gene ends were 7 bases for V and 0 bases for J; bases not matched to a gene: 7. CDR3 coding DNA: TGTGCCAGCAATATAGCGGGGGACAGCTCCTACAATGAGCAGTTCTTC. It encodes CASNIAGDSSYNEQFF.

The V and J genes are TRBV6-6 and TRBJ2-1, with 7 bases matching TRBD2. The ends lost 8 bases at V and 10 bases at J; junction bases unmatched: 8. Germline CDR1 MNHNY, CDR2 SVGAGI (reference sequence). The CDR3 runs 12 residues. In DNA form, the CDR3 reads TGTGCCAGCGGTAATTCGGGAGGCGAGCAGTTCTTC. This encodes CASGNSGGEQFF.

The chain links TRBV7-9 to TRBJ2-1, with TRBD1 as a possible D gene (5 bases). There are 18 residues in the CDR3. Germline CDR1 is SEHNR and CDR2 is FQNEAQ (reference sequence). V lost 2 bases to trimming and J lost 0 bases, with 17 bases between them. The CDR3, as DNA: TGTGCCAGCAGCTTACGCCGCTTGGACACGAGCTCCTACAATGAGCAGTTCTTC. Its translation is CASSLRRLDTSSYNEQFF.

The V gene is TRBV11-2, the J gene TRBJ2-1; TRBD2 is a possible D gene (5 bases). Germline lookup yields CDR1 SGHAT and CDR2 FQNNGV. The CDR3 runs to 15 residues. Trimming pared 2 bases from V and 6 bases from J, leaving 14 bases between. CDR3 nucleotide sequence: TGTGCCAGCAGCTTAAGGGCTAGCTGGTCCAATGAGCAGTTCTTC. Translated: CASSLRASWSNEQFF. The entire variable domain, with the rest obtained from reference TRBV11-2 and TRBJ2-1, is as follows: EAGVAQSPRYKIIEKRQSVAFWCNPISGHATLYWYQQILGQGPKLLIQFQNNGVVDDSQLPKDRFSAERLKGVDSTLKIQPAKLEDSAVYLCASSLRASWSNEQFFGPGTRLTVL.